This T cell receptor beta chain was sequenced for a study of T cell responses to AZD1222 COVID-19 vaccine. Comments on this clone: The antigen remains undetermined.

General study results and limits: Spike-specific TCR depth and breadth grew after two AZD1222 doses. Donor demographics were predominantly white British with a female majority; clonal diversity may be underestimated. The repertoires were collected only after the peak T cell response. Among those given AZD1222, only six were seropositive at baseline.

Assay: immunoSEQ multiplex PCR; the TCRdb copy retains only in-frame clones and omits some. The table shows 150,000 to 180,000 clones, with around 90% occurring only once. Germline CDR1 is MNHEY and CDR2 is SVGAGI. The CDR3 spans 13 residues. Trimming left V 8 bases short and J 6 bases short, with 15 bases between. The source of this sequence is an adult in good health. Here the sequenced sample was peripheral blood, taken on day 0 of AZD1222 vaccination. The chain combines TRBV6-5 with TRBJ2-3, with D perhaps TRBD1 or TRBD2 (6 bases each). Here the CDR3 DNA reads TGTGCCAGCTGGAACGGGGGCCCGGATACGCAGTATTTT. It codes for CASWNGGPDTQYF.